This passage covers 5 T cell receptor beta chains from one sample sequenced in a study of blood T cell repertoires in COVID-19. TCRdb's table, derived via immunoSEQ multiplex PCR, lists solely in-frame clones and lacks some. Among roughly 97,000 clones listed, 90% were seen once. The specimen was peripheral blood. The receptor source for this set is a man in his fifties or sixties with acute or convalescent COVID-19.

This chain uses TRBV19 with TRBJ1-1, with TRBD1 identical over 8 bases. With 4 bases clipped from V and 5 bases from J, the junction kept 12 bases outside the gene matches. CDR1 LNHDA and CDR2 SQIVND come from the germline V gene (reference sequence). The CDR3 covers 16 residues. Here the CDR3 DNA reads TGTGCCAGTAGTACCCTCCCGGACAGGGCAGGGACTGAAGCTTTCTTT. Translation: CASSTLPDRAGTEAFF.

The rearrangement joins TRBV7-9 to TRBJ2-7, with 8 nucleotides matching TRBD1. This CDR3 is built from 15 residues. CDR1 and CDR2 (germline): SEHNR, FQNEAQ (reference sequence). Trimming removed 1 base from V and 3 bases from J; junction bases left unmatched: 5. The DNA for the CDR3 is TGTGCCAGCAGCTTAGAAGGGACAGGCGACTACGAGCAGTACTTC. Protein: CASSLEGTGDYEQYF. Full variable domain (rest looked up from reference TRBV7-9 and TRBJ2-7): DTGVSQNPRHKITKRGQNVTFRCDPISEHNRLYWYRQTLGQGPEFLTYFQNEAQLEKSRLLSDRFSAERPKGSFSTLEIQRTEQGDSAMYLCASSLEGTGDYEQYFGPGTRLTVT.

The chain couples TRBV6-5 to TRBJ1-1, with D unresolved. CDR3 length: 12 residues. Per the germline V gene, CDR1 is MNHEY and CDR2 is SVGAGI. V lost 7 bases and J 6 bases, leaving 12 bases between the germline ends. The CDR3 DNA reads TGTGCCAGCACCGCCGCGTACGCTGAAGCTTTCTTT. It yields the protein CASTAAYAEAFF.

The V and J genes are TRBV7-2 and TRBJ2-7; 11 bases agree with TRBD2. CDR1 is SGHTA, CDR2 FQGNSA, per germline. This CDR3 contains 16 residues. V shed 3 bases, J shed 2 bases, and the junction held 6 bases outside the gene matches. CDR3 coding DNA: TGTGCCAGCAGCTTGGCCGGGACTAGCGGTACCTACGAGCAGTACTTC. It specifies CASSLAGTSGTYEQYF. Based on the CDR3 plus reference TRBV7-2 and TRBJ2-7, the full variable domain is GAGVSQSPSNKVTEKGKDVELRCDPISGHTALYWYRQSLGQGLEFLIYFQGNSAPDKSGLPSDRFSAERTGGSVSTLTIQRTQQEDSAVYLCASSLAGTSGTYEQYFGPGTRLTVT.

This rearrangement joins TRBV19 to TRBJ2-5; 7 bases match TRBD1. Losses at the gene ends were 9 bases for V and 5 bases for J; bases not matched to a gene: 9. Germline CDR1 is LNHDA and CDR2 is SQIVND (reference sequence). CDR3 length: 13 residues. The CDR3 bases are TGTGCCAGCTCGACAGGGTACTGGGAGACCCAGTACTTC. It encodes CASSTGYWETQYF.